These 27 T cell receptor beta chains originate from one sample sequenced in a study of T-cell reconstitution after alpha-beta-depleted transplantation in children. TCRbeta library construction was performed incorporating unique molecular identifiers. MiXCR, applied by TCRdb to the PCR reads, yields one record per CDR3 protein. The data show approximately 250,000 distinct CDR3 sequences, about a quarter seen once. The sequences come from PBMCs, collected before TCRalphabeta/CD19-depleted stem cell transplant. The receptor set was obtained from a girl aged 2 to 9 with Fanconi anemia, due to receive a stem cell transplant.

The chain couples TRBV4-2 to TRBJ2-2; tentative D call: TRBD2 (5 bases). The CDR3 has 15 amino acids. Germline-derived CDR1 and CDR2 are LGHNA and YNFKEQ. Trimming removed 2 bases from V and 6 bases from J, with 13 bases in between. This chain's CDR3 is CASSQSSKSAGELFF. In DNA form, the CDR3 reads TGTGCCAGCAGCCAATCTAGCAAAAGCGCCGGGGAGCTGTTTTTT.

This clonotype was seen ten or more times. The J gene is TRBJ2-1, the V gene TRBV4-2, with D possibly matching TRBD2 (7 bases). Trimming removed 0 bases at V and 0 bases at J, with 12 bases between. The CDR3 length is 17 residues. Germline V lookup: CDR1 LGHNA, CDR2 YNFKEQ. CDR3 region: CASSQDGGRSSYNEQFF. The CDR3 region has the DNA TGTGCCAGCAGCCAAGACGGGGGGCGCAGCTCCTACAATGAGCAGTTCTTC.

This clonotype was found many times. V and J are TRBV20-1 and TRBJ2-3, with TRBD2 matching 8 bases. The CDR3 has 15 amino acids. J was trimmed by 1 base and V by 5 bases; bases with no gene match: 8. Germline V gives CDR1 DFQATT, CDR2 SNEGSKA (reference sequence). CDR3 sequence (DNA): TGCAGTGCTTGTCTTCCCGGGGGGGGCACAGATACGCAGTATTTT. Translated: CSACLPGGGTDTQYF.

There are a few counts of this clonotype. CDR3 nucleotides: TGCAGCGTGGACAGGGGAAATGAGCAGTTCTTC. Its translation: CSVDRGNEQFF. The genes are TRBV29-1 and TRBJ2-1, with 9 positions matching TRBD1. The CDR3 loop spans 11 amino acids. The ends lost 6 bases at V and 7 bases at J; junction bases unmatched: 1. CDR1 SQVTM and CDR2 ANQGSEA come from the germline V gene.

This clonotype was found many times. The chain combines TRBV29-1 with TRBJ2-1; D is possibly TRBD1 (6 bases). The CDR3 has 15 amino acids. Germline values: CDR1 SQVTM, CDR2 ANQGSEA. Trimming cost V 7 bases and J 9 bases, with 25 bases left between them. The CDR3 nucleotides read TGCAGCGCTTTACCCACAGGGTTGCACAATGGTGAGCAGTTCTTC. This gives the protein CSALPTGLHNGEQFF.

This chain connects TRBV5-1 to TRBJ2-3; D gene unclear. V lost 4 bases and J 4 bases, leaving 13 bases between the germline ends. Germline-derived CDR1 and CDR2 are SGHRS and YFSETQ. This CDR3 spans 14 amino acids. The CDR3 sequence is CASSTVGRSDTQYF. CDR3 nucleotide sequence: TGCGCCAGCAGCACCGTTGGCAGATCAGATACGCAGTATTTT.

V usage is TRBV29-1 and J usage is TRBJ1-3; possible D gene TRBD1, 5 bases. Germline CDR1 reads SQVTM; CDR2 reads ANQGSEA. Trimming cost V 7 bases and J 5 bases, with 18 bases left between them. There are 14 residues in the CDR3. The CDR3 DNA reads TGCAGCGCGCTCGGGACTGAGATTCGAAACACCATATATTTT. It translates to CSALGTEIRNTIYF.

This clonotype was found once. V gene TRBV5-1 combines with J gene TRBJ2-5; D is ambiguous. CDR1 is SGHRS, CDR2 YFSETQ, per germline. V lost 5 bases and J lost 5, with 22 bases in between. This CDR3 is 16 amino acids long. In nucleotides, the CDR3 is TGCGCCAGCAGATCGTTCATCGGGCCCCCTCGGGAGACCCAGTACTTC. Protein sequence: CASRSFIGPPRETQYF.

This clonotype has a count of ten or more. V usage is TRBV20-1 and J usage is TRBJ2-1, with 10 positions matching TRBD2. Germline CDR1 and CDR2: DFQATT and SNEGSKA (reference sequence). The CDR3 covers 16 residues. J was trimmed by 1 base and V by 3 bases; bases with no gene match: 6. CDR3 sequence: CSASSGGLYSYNEQFF. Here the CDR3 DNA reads TGCAGTGCTAGTAGCGGGGGGCTATATTCCTACAATGAGCAGTTCTTC.

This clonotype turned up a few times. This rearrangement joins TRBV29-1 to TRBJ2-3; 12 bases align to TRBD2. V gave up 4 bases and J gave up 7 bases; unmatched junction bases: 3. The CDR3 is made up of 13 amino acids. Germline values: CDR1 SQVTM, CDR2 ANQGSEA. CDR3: CSVGLAGAHTQYF. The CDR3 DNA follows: TGCAGCGTTGGACTAGCGGGGGCCCATACGCAGTATTTT.

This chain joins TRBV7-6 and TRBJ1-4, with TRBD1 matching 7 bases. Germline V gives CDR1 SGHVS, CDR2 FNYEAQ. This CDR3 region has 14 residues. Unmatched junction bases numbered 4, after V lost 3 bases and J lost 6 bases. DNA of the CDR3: TGTGCCAGCAGCTTCGGGACAGCCGATGAAAAACTGTTTTTT. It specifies CASSFGTADEKLFF.

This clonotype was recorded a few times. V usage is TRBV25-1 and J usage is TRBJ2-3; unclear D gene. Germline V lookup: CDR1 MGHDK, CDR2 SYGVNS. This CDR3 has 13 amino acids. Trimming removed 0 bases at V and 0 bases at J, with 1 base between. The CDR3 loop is CASSEYSTDTQYF. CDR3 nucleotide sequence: TGTGCCAGCAGTGAATATAGCACAGATACGCAGTATTTT.

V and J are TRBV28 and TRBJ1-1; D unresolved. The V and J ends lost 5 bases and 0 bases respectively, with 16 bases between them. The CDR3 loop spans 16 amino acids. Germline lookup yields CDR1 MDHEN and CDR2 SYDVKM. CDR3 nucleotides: TGTGCCAGCAGTACTCTACAGTTTCTCATGAACACTGAAGCTTTCTTT. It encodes CASSTLQFLMNTEAFF.

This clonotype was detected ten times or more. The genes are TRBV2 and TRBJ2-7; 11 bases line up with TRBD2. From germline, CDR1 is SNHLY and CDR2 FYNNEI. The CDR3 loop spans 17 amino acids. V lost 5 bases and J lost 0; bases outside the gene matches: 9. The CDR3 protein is CASSFLLAGESSYEQYF. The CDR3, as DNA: TGTGCCAGCAGTTTTTTACTAGCGGGGGAAAGCTCCTACGAGCAGTACTTC.

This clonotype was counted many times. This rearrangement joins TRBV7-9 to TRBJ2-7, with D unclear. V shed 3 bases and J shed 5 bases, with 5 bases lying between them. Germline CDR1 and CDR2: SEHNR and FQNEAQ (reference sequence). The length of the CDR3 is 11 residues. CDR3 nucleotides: TGTGCCAGCAGCTTGGAGAACGAGCAGTACTTC. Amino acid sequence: CASSLENEQYF.

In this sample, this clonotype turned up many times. CDR3 sequence (DNA): TGTGCCAGCAGCTTAGCCGGAGTCCAAGAGACCCAGTACTTC. It specifies CASSLAGVQETQYF. The rearrangement uses TRBV7-2 and TRBJ2-5, with D uncertain. The CDR3 is made up of 14 amino acids. CDR1 and CDR2 (germline): SGHTA, FQGNSA. V was shortened by 0 bases and J by 1 base, with 6 bases between the two germline ends.

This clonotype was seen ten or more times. This chain's CDR3 is CSVGPDTQYF. The DNA for the CDR3 is TGCAGCGTTGGGCCAGATACGCAGTATTTT. The chain joins TRBV29-1 to TRBJ2-3; no firm D call. V lost 4 bases, J lost 4 bases, and 3 bases lay in between. The germline CDR1 and CDR2 sequences are SQVTM and ANQGSEA. The CDR3 loop spans 10 amino acids.

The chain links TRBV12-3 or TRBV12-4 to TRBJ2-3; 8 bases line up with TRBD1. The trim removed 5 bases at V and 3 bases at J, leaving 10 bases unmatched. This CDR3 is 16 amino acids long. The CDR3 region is CASSRPVTGVTDTQYF. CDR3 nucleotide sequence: TGTGCCAGCAGTCGCCCCGTGACAGGGGTGACAGATACGCAGTATTTT.

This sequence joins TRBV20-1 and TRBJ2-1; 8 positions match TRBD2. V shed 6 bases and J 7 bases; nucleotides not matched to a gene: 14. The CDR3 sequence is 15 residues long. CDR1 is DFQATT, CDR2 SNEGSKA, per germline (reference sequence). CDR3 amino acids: CSAPSARGGRNEQFF. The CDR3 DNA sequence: TGCAGTGCCCCCAGTGCCCGGGGGGGCCGGAATGAGCAGTTCTTC.

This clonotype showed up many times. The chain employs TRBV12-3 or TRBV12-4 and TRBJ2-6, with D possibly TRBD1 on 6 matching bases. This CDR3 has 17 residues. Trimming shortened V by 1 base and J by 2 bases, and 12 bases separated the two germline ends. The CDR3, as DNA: TGTGCCAGCAGTTTAGTCACAGGGCACACTGGGGCCAACGTCCTGACTTTC. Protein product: CASSLVTGHTGANVLTF.

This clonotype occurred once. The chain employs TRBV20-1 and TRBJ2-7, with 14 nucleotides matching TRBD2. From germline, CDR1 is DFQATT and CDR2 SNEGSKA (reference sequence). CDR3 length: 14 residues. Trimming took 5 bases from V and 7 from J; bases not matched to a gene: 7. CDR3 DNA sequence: TGCAGTGCTCGACTAGCGGGAGGGCCCTCTGAGCAGTACTTC. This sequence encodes CSARLAGGPSEQYF.

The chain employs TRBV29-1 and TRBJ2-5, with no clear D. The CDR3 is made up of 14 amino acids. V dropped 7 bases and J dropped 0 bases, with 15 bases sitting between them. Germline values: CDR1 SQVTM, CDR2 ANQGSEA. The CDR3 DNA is TGCAGCGACCGACTTGGTCCAAACCAAGAGACCCAGTACTTC. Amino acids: CSDRLGPNQETQYF.

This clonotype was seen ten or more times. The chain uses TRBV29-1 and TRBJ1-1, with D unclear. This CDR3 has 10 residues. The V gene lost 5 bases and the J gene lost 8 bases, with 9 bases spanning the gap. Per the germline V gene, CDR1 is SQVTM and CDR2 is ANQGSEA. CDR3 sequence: CSVWGDEAFF. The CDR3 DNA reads TGCAGCGTTTGGGGAGACGAAGCTTTCTTT.

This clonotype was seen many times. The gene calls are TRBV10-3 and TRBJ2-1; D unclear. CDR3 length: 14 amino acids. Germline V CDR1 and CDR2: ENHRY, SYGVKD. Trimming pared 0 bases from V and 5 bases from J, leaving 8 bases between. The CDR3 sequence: CAISESLPNNEQFF. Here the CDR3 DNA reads TGTGCCATCAGTGAGTCCCTTCCAAACAATGAGCAGTTCTTC.

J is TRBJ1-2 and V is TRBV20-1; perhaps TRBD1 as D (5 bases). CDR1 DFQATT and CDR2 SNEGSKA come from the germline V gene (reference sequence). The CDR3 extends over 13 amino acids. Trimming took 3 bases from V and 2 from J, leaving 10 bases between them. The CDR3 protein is CSASPGLNYGYTF. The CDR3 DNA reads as TGCAGTGCTAGCCCAGGGTTAAACTATGGCTACACCTTC.

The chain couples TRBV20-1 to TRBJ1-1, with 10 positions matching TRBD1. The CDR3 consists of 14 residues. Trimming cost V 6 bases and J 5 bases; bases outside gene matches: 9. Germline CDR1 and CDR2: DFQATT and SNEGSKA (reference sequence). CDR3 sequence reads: CSARPGQGWTEAFF. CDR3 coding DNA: TGCAGTGCGCGGCCGGGACAGGGGTGGACTGAAGCTTTCTTT.

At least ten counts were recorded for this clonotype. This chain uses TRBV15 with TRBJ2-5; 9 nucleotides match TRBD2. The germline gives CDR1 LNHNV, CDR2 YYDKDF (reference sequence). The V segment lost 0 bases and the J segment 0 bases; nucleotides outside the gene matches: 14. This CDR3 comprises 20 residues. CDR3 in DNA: TGTGCCACCAGCAGAGAACCGGGACTAGCTTTACCCTTGTACCAAGAGACCCAGTACTTC. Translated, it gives CATSREPGLALPLYQETQYF.